These 7 T cell receptor beta chains were sequenced from one sample in a study of cytomegalovirus exposure and HLA in healthy donors. The PCR had 60 Vbeta and 13 Jbeta primers. The table came from immunoSEQ multiplex PCR; TCRdb's copy has only in-frame clones and leaves some out. The listing contains about 110,000 clones. Input material: PBMCs. The receptors were sampled from a man between 45 and 60 years old in good health and CMV-seronegative.

The J gene is TRBJ2-2, the V gene TRBV28, with D maybe TRBD1 (6 bases). The V gene's germline CDR1 is MDHEN and CDR2 SYDVKM. V lost 7 bases, J lost 5 bases, and 17 bases lay in between. The CDR3 is 15 residues long. CDR3 sequence reads: CASTYDRIGTGELFF. The CDR3 DNA is TGTGCCAGCACCTATGACAGGATCGGGACCGGGGAGCTGTTTTTT. Based on the CDR3 plus reference TRBV28 and TRBJ2-2, the full variable domain is DVKVTQSSRYLVKRTGEKVFLECVQDMDHENMFWYRQDPGLGLRLIYFSYDVKMKEKGDIPEGYSVSREKKERFSLILESASTNQTSMYLCASTYDRIGTGELFFGEGSRLTVL.

The chain combines TRBV5-5 with TRBJ2-2; no clear D gene. CDR3 size: 12 residues. The germline CDR1 and CDR2 sequences are SGHKS and YYEKEE (reference sequence). V gave up 0 bases and J gave up 8 bases, with 5 bases separating them. In DNA form, the CDR3 reads TGTGCCAGCAGCTTGGGGCAGGGGGAGCTGTTTTTT. Encoded protein: CASSLGQGELFF.

This rearrangement joins TRBV27 to TRBJ2-7; no firm D call. Trimming cost V 0 bases and J 6 bases, with 12 bases left between them. Germline CDR1 and CDR2: MNHEY and SMNVEV (reference sequence). This CDR3 is 14 amino acids long. CDR3 sequence reads: CASSLSQPSGEQYF. CDR3 sequence (DNA): TGTGCCAGCAGTTTATCCCAGCCATCGGGCGAGCAGTACTTC.

The genes are TRBV5-6 and TRBJ2-5, with 7 bases lining up with TRBD2. The CDR3 runs to 14 residues. Unmatched junction bases numbered 10, after V lost 6 bases and J lost 5 bases. CDR1 is SGHDT, CDR2 YYEEEE, per germline. The CDR3 here is CASKGAGFAETQYF. Here the CDR3 DNA reads TGTGCCAGCAAGGGAGCGGGGTTTGCGGAGACCCAGTACTTC.

The rearrangement links TRBV11-2 to TRBJ2-7; no reliable D call. The CDR3 spans 13 residues. CDR1 and CDR2 from the germline V gene are SGHAT and FQNNGV. Trimming shortened V by 1 base and J by 3 bases, and 7 bases separated the two germline ends. The DNA for the CDR3 is TGTGCCAGCAGCTTAGCGGTGAGCTACGAGCAGTACTTC. Translation gives CASSLAVSYEQYF.

The gene calls are TRBV5-1 and TRBJ2-5, with 10 bases aligning to TRBD2. Germline V gene lookup returns CDR1 SGHRS and CDR2 YFSETQ. The CDR3 consists of 15 residues. The trim removed 4 bases at V and 3 bases at J, leaving 6 bases unmatched. DNA for the CDR3: TGCGCCAGCAGCCCCCAGGGGACTAGCGAAGAGACCCAGTACTTC. Translating gives CASSPQGTSEETQYF.

J is TRBJ2-5 and V is TRBV19; 8 bases fit TRBD1. The J call may be faulty, since TRBJ2-7 better matches the DNA end. The germline V gene encodes CDR1 LNHDA and CDR2 SQIVND (reference sequence). The CDR3 runs 14 residues. The CDR3 DNA reads TGTGCCAGTAGTAGGGGACAGGCTAGCTACGAGCAGTACTTC. Protein: CASSRGQASYEQYF.